These 8 T cell receptor beta chains originate from one sample sequenced in a study of tissue T cells after allogeneic stem cell transplantation. Sequencing was performed with immunoSEQ multiplex PCR; in TCRdb, only in-frame clones are kept and a portion is missing. The data contain thousands of clones, approximately 49% of them singletons. Time point specified: mouse harvest day 7 after allogeneic transplant. Each mouse received 10^7 T-cell-depleted marrow cells plus 10^6 splenic CD5+ T cells by tail vein. Specimen: gut tissue. All receptors come from a female BALB/c mouse given C57BL/6 T cells with graft-versus-host disease after an allogeneic hematopoietic cell transplant.

Worth noting for this clone: Mouse names are used for the genes. The read finishes 1 residue shy of the CDR3 end, and the germline J gene is used to complete it. The chain is built from TRBV3 and TRBJ1-4; D unresolved. CDR1 and CDR2 (germline): SNHLY, FYNGKV (reference sequence). This CDR3 is built from 14 residues. The V gene lost 5 bases and the J gene lost 0 bases, with 7 bases spanning the gap. CDR3 DNA (partial): TGTGCCAGCAGCATAGAATTTTCCAACGAAAGATTATTT. Translation gives CASSIEFSNERLF. The complete CDR3 reads CASSIEFSNERLFF.

This clone was found a few times. The germline and genes are mouse ones. The sequence runs out 1 residue before the end of the CDR3; the remainder is reconstructed from the germline J gene. V and J are TRBV26 and TRBJ2-7; D uncertain. Germline CDR1 is KGHPV and CDR2 is FQNQEV (reference sequence). The germline V and J ends were trimmed by 2 bases and 2 bases, with 7 bases remaining between them. The CDR3 is 13 residues long. The CDR3 DNA, read in part, is TGTGCCAGCAGTCTGGGGGTTACCTATGAACAGTAC. It specifies CASSLGVTYEQY. The entire CDR3 sequence reads CASSLGVTYEQYF.

Concerning this clone: Here the gene names and germline are mouse. The read ends 1 residue before the CDR3 terminus; that terminus is restored from the germline J gene. The chain joins TRBV26 to TRBJ1-2; 7 bases line up with TRBD1. The CDR3 has 14 amino acids. V lost 4 bases, J lost 4 bases, and 6 bases stayed unmatched. The germline CDR1 and CDR2 sequences are KGHPV and FQNQEV (reference sequence). The CDR3 DNA, read in part, is TGTGCCAGCAGTCGCACAGGGGTAGGCTCCGACTACACC. Translating it yields CASSRTGVGSDYT. The CDR3, in full, reads CASSRTGVGSDYTF.

This clone was detected only a few times. The germline and genes are mouse ones. From the germline J gene comes the end of the CDR3, since the read stops 1 residue before it. The chain links TRBV2 to TRBJ1-5, with a weak D call TRBD1 (6 bases). Germline CDR1 reads LGHNA; CDR2 reads YSYQKL. CDR3 size: 15 residues. V was clipped by 3 bases and J by 2 bases, with 11 bases between them. The CDR3 is CASSHSGTHNQAPLF. The DNA read from the CDR3 is TGTGCCAGCAGCCATTCCGGGACACACAACCAGGCTCCGCTT.

In regard to this clone: Gene names and germline refer to mouse. The read finishes 1 residue shy of the CDR3 end, and the germline J gene is used to complete it. The rearrangement uses TRBV19 and TRBJ1-4; the match to TRBD1 covers 7 bases. The junction had 4 bases not matched to a gene; V was cut back by 5 bases and J by 3 bases. CDR3 length equals 14 residues. Germline lookup yields CDR1 FNHDT and CDR2 SITEND (reference sequence). The CDR3 region is CASRTGRANERLFF. The DNA read from the CDR3 is TGTGCCAGCAGGACAGGGAGGGCCAACGAAAGATTATTT.

Notes on this clone: The germline and genes are mouse ones. The missing CDR3 end, 1 residue past where the read stops, is filled in from the germline J gene. This sequence joins TRBV3 and TRBJ2-7, with 8 bases that match TRBD2. CDR3 length: 13 residues. Trimming cost V 2 bases and J 4 bases; bases outside gene matches: 1. Germline CDR1 and CDR2: SNHLY and FYNGKV (reference sequence). The CDR3 bases that were read are TGTGCCAGCAGCTTAAGACTGGGGTATGAACAGTAC. Translation gives CASSLRLGYEQY. From start to end, the CDR3 is CASSLRLGYEQYF. The complete variable domain, with remaining parts taken from reference TRBV3 and TRBJ2-7, reads GPKVLQIPSHQIIDMGQMVTLNCDPVSNHLYFYWYKQILGQQMEFLVNFYNGKVMEKSKLFKDQFSVERPDGSYFTLKIQPTALEDSAVYFCASSLRLGYEQYFGPGTRLTVL.

In its sample, this clone is medium-sized. The germline and genes are mouse ones. Coverage ceases 1 residue before the CDR3 finishes, and the germline J gene fills in the end. The chain has TRBV19 and TRBJ2-7; D possibly corresponds to TRBD2 (6 bases). Germline CDR1 FNHDT, CDR2 SITEND (reference sequence). The V gene lost 4 bases and the J gene lost 4 bases, with 15 bases spanning the gap. The CDR3 spans 14 residues. The part of the CDR3 DNA that was read is TGTGCCAGCAGTCCTTACGGGGGGAGTTATGAACAGTAC. The encoded protein is CASSPYGGSYEQY. The whole CDR3 sequence reads CASSPYGGSYEQYF.

This clone was counted between two and nine times. The germline and genes are mouse ones. The read ends 1 residue early relative to the CDR3; the germline J gene fills the gap. The chain couples TRBV24 to TRBJ1-2; D is possibly TRBD1 (6 bases). Trimming took off 6 bases at V and 0 bases at J, with 14 bases between the two ends. From germline, CDR1 is KGHTA and CDR2 FRNEEI. The CDR3 sequence is 15 residues long. The sequenced part of the CDR3 DNA is TGTGCCAGCAGGGCTCCGGGACAAGCAAACTCCGACTACACC. Translating gives CASRAPGQANSDYT. From start to end, the CDR3 is CASRAPGQANSDYTF.